These T cell receptor beta chains were read from a single sample in a study of OX40 agonist ivuxolimab in advanced cancers. Clones were read by immunoSEQ multiplex PCR, and TCRdb kept only the in-frame ones, dropping some. The top ten clones hold roughly 33% of a sample with roughly 26,000 clones, 85% to 90% of them seen once. The sample was CD4+ or CD8+ T cells sorted from blood, taken in a trial of the OX40 agonist ivuxolimab. These TCRs come from an adult with an advanced solid tumor such as melanoma, head and neck, liver or kidney cancer. The CDR3 runs from the conserved cysteine through the conserved F or W. A D gene is named only where the DNA matches it firmly. Clone size is stated in some rows and not others, as once, few, many or a class when expanded.

D gene | J gene | clone size | V gene | CDR3 DNA | CDR3 protein
. | TRBJ2-1 | . | TRBV7-8 | TGTGCCAGCAGCTTACTTGATTCCTACAATGAGCAGTTCTTC | CASSLLDSYNEQFF
. | TRBJ1-2 | . | TRBV10-3 | TGTGCCATCAGTGGGCCGGGACGGAGATATGGCTACACCTTC | CAISGPGRRYGYTF
TRBD2 | TRBJ2-2 | once | TRBV9 | TGTGCCAGCACCGTTAGCGGGCTGAACACCGGGGAGCTGTTTTTT | CASTVSGLNTGELFF
TRBD2 | TRBJ2-5 | . | TRBV9 | TGTGCCAGCAGCGTAGTGGGACTAGGAGAGACCCAGTACTTC | CASSVVGLGETQYF
TRBD2 | TRBJ2-3 | . | TRBV6-5 | TGTGCCAGCAGTTCCACTAGCGGGTCGGCAGATACGCAGTATTTT | CASSSTSGSADTQYF
TRBD2 | TRBJ2-7 | once | TRBV4-1 | TGCGCCAGCAGCCAACGGACTAGCGGGGTCTCCTACGAGCAGTACTTC | CASSQRTSGVSYEQYF
. | TRBJ2-7 | . | TRBV4-2 | TGTGCCAGCAGCCAAGATTCATTAGCGGCAACCTACGAGCAGTACTTC | CASSQDSLAATYEQYF
. | TRBJ2-1 | . | TRBV19 | TGTGCCAGCCGGGGACTGGGGGTCGGCAATGAGCAGTTCTTC | CASRGLGVGNEQFF
TRBD2 | TRBJ2-1 | . | TRBV14 | TGTGCCAGCACCGACCTCCTAACTAGCGAGCCCTACAATGAGCAGTTCTTC | CASTDLLTSEPYNEQFF
. | TRBJ2-1 | . | TRBV6-5 | TGTGCCAGCAGTTACTCGAAGGACAATGAGCAGTTCTTC | CASSYSKDNEQFF
TRBD2 | TRBJ2-4 | . | TRBV4-1 | TGCGCCAGCAGCCAAGAGTTAGCGGGAGTAAACATTCAGTACTTC | CASSQELAGVNIQYF
. | TRBJ2-3 | few | TRBV2 | TGTGCCAGCAGTTACTCGGGCGAGGGGACAGATACGCAGTATTTT | CASSYSGEGTDTQYF
TRBD1 | TRBJ2-1 | . | TRBV29-1 | TGCAGCGTTGAAGGTACAGGGGCTATTTACGAGAAGTTCTTC | CSVEGTGAIYEKFF
. | TRBJ2-3 | . | TRBV9 | TGTGCCAGCAGCGGGGGGGTGGGACCCAGCACAGATACGCAGTATTTT | CASSGGVGPSTDTQYF
. | TRBJ2-3 | . | TRBV19 | TGTGCCAGTAGACCCTCTTCGACCCCCGATTGGACAGATACGCAGTATTTT | CASRPSSTPDWTDTQYF
. | TRBJ2-3 | . | TRBV11-3 | TGTGCCAGCAGCTTAATTGGAGAAACAGATACGCAGTATTTT | CASSLIGETDTQYF
. | TRBJ2-1 | once | TRBV7-9 | TGTGCCAGCAGCCTCGATCCCCACAATGAGCAGTTCTTC | CASSLDPHNEQFF
. | TRBJ2-3 | . | TRBV2 | TGTGCCAGCAGTGCCTTTAGGGGACTGATAACCACAGATACGCAGTATTTT | CASSAFRGLITTDTQYF
TRBD2 | TRBJ2-1 | . | TRBV27 | TGTGCCAGCAGTGAAGCCAGCGGGGGGAGTAATGAGCAGTTCTTC | CASSEASGGSNEQFF
TRBD1 | TRBJ2-5 | . | TRBV5-1 | TGCGCCAGCAGTCACCCGGGACAGGGGGTTCAAGAGACCCAGTACTTC | CASSHPGQGVQETQYF
TRBD2 | TRBJ2-1 | . | TRBV6-5 | TGTGCCAGCACCGGGACTAGCGGGCGTCACAATGAGCAGTTCTTC | CASTGTSGRHNEQFF
. | TRBJ1-1 | . | TRBV5-1 | TGCGCCAGCAGCCCGCCTATGAACACTGAAGCTTTCTTT | CASSPPMNTEAFF
TRBD2 | TRBJ2-7 | . | TRBV14 | TGTGCCAGCAGCCCCCTGGGGTCTAGCGGGAGAAACGAGCAGTACTTC | CASSPLGSSGRNEQYF
TRBD1 | TRBJ1-6 | few | TRBV5-4 | TGTGCCAGCAGCCCCAGACAGGGCCGACTTCTGAATTCACCCCTCCACTTT | CASSPRQGRLLNSPLHF
TRBD2 | TRBJ2-7 | . | TRBV27 | TGTGCCAGCAGCCACTCAGCGGGAGATGTCTACGAGCAGTACTTC | CASSHSAGDVYEQYF
. | TRBJ2-1 | . | TRBV7-8 | TGTGCCAGCAGCCTGGGAAGAAATGAGCAGTTCTTC | CASSLGRNEQFF
. | TRBJ2-7 | . | TRBV4-1 | TGCGCCAGCAGCCCCCGGCAGGGTAGATTGTACGAGCAGTACTTC | CASSPRQGRLYEQYF